Given below is one TCR beta chain in context. Its antigen remains unidentified. Sequenced with the Oncomine TCR Beta short-read assay was DNA taken from cultured CD4+ T cells. TCRdb re-called the PCR reads through MiXCR, storing one row per CDR3 protein. The data contain 5,000 to 6,000 distinct CDR3 sequences, 30% of them singletons. This sample was taken from a study of vaccination and CD4 T cells after COVID-19. Overall study: Median time from second vaccine dose to sampling was about 70 days (14 to 241). Researchers treated control cultures with a CEFX pool, an HIV-1 Nef pool, or no peptide. Findings and limits, study-wide: Researchers looked at relatively few convalescent patients and had no early post-infection timepoints.

The CDR3 is 13 residues long. As for treatment: approximately 9-day PBMC culture with coronavirus spike peptide pools or control peptides (ViraFEST assay). PCR-confirmed positives ranged from March to December 2020, preceding US Alpha, Beta and Delta variants. This chain uses TRBV21-1 with TRBJ1-2; the table assigns TRBD1, which was not confirmed against the DNA. TRBV21-1 is a documented pseudogene. The material sequenced was CD4+ T cells from blood, cultured in vitro, taken after SARS-CoV-2 vaccination. This receptor was obtained from a human donor who had recovered from COVID-19. The CDR3 coding sequence is TGTGCCAGCAGCGACAGGGTACGATATGGCTACACCTTC. It yields the protein CASSDRVRYGYTF.